One sample yielded the 23 T cell receptor beta chains listed below, sequenced in a study of monozygotic twins with inflammatory bowel disease (dated by TCRdb to the late 2010s). The method was 5' RACE. Sequenced on an Illumina HiSeq 2500. The reads were reprocessed in TCRdb, with one entry per CDR3 protein sequence and no accompanying DNA. The sample table gives roughly 320,000 distinct CDR3 sequences. The biggest ten clones account for 5.6% of the sample. Sample: blood. All receptors come from a human donor with ulcerative colitis or Crohn's disease, or a healthy co-twin of an affected twin (not recorded which).

This chain connects TRBV5-1 to TRBJ2-7; absent DNA, TCRdb's TRBD1 call cannot be checked. Germline V gene data show CDR1 as SGHRS and CDR2 as YFSETQ. The CDR3 runs 14 residues. CDR3 sequence reads: CASSLRDTSYEQYF.

Here the CDR3 reads CASSEIPTVYF. This sequence joins TRBV7-2 and TRBJ1-3. CDR1 SGHTA and CDR2 FQGNSA come from the germline V gene. This CDR3 has 11 residues.

The J gene is TRBJ2-7, the V gene TRBV27; lacking DNA, the TRBD2 call made by TCRdb goes unchecked. Germline V gives CDR1 MNHEY, CDR2 SMNVEV (reference sequence). The CDR3 covers 17 residues. The CDR3 here is CASSPKSVTTSSYEQYF.

The chain joins TRBV7-8 to TRBJ2-7; absent DNA, TCRdb's TRBD1 call cannot be checked. CDR1 is SGHVS, CDR2 FQNEAQ, per germline. The CDR3 has 13 residues. This CDR3 is CASNDRASDEQYF.

CDR3 amino acids: CASSQVGGTEQFF. The chain recombines TRBV7-7 with TRBJ2-1; lacking DNA, the TRBD1 call made by TCRdb goes unchecked. Germline V gene lookup returns CDR1 SSHAT and CDR2 FNYEAQ (reference sequence). This CDR3 contains 13 residues.

The V call is TRBV20-1, the J call TRBJ2-7; TCRdb's D call, TRBD1, is unchecked because there is no DNA. The CDR3 spans 21 residues. Germline CDR1 and CDR2: DFQATT and SNEGSKA (reference sequence). The CDR3 loop is CSARDPIRDSGQGGLKYEQYF.

The chain has TRBV12-3 or TRBV12-4 and TRBJ2-7; as DNA is missing, the TRBD2 call by TCRdb cannot be tested. This CDR3 contains 15 residues. Here the CDR3 reads CASSRPSGAAGEQYF.

This rearrangement joins TRBV6-2 or TRBV6-3 to TRBJ2-6; checking the TCRdb D call of TRBD1 is not possible without DNA. This CDR3 comprises 17 residues. Germline V gene lookup returns CDR1 MNHEY and CDR2 SVGEGT. CDR3 sequence reads: CASKYQGESSGANVLTF.

The chain joins TRBV18 to TRBJ1-1; TCRdb selects TRBD1, and the lack of DNA leaves this call unchecked. From germline, CDR1 is KGHSH and CDR2 LQKENI. The CDR3 is 11 amino acids. This CDR3 reads CASSPGAGAFF.

This sequence joins TRBV24-1 and TRBJ1-5; checking the TCRdb D call of TRBD1 is not possible without DNA. This CDR3 contains 17 residues. CDR1 KGHDR and CDR2 SFDVKD come from the germline V gene. The CDR3: CATSDLGTQENNQPQHF.

The chain carries TRBV10-3 and TRBJ2-7; the TRBD1 assignment by TCRdb is unverifiable without DNA. The CDR3 is made up of 14 amino acids. In germline, CDR1 is ENHRY, CDR2 SYGVKD. This chain's CDR3 is CAIRARGGPYEQYF.

The J gene is TRBJ2-7, the V gene TRBV27; there is no DNA to check the TCRdb D call of TRBD1. In germline, CDR1 is MNHEY, CDR2 SMNVEV (reference sequence). The CDR3 has 15 amino acids. CDR3 sequence: CASRRAGTGPYEQYF.

V is TRBV5-1 and J is TRBJ1-6. The CDR3 extends over 16 amino acids. CDR1 is SGHRS and CDR2 is YFSETQ in the germline V gene. The CDR3 reads CASSLVPAGNNSPLHF.

The chain combines TRBV7-6 with TRBJ1-5. The CDR3 spans 13 residues. The germline gives CDR1 SGHVS, CDR2 FNYEAQ. CDR3: CASSLGLEGPQHF.

This sequence joins TRBV10-3 and TRBJ2-2; TCRdb proposes TRBD2, but this gene call is untestable without DNA. The CDR3 has 13 amino acids. Germline values: CDR1 ENHRY, CDR2 SYGVKD. The CDR3 sequence is CVISLSGAGELFF.

The rearrangement links TRBV25-1 to TRBJ2-7. The CDR3 runs to 15 residues. Germline CDR1 and CDR2: MGHDK and SYGVNS. CDR3: CASSDWTEYSYEQYF.

The CDR3 spells CASRPGTGVSGANVLTF. This chain uses TRBV12-3 or TRBV12-4 with TRBJ2-6; the D call from TCRdb, TRBD1, cannot be confirmed without DNA. CDR3 length: 17 amino acids.

J is TRBJ2-2 and V is TRBV12-3 or TRBV12-4; the D call of TRBD1 rests on TCRdb alone, since no DNA is present to check it. The CDR3 is 16 amino acids. The CDR3 reads CASSFSQGAGTGELFF.

The V call is TRBV5-1, the J call TRBJ2-3. The germline gives CDR1 SGHRS, CDR2 YFSETQ. This CDR3 is 16 amino acids long. The CDR3 sequence: CASSSGIAGSTDTQYF.

The chain links TRBV29-1 to TRBJ2-1; TCRdb names TRBD2, which stays unverified in the absence of DNA. Germline lookup yields CDR1 SQVTM and CDR2 ANQGSEA. The CDR3 extends over 14 amino acids. The CDR3 protein is CSGLTGEGHNEQFF.

The rearrangement links TRBV28 to TRBJ2-1; TCRdb calls TRBD2, which cannot be checked without DNA. Germline values: CDR1 MDHEN, CDR2 SYDVKM. This CDR3 has 15 amino acids. The CDR3 sequence is CASSVAGLNYNEQFF. Full variable domain (rest looked up from reference TRBV28 and TRBJ2-1): DVKVTQSSRYLVKRTGEKVFLECVQDMDHENMFWYRQDPGLGLRLIYFSYDVKMKEKGDIPEGYSVSREKKERFSLILESASTNQTSMYLCASSVAGLNYNEQFFGPGTRLTVL.

V usage is TRBV7-2 and J usage is TRBJ2-7. The germline V gene has CDR1 SGHTA and CDR2 FQGNSA. The length of the CDR3 is 12 residues. The CDR3 reads CASSLGGWEQYF. The full variable domain, completed using reference TRBV7-2 and TRBJ2-7, is GAGVSQSPSNKVTEKGKDVELRCDPISGHTALYWYRQSLGQGLEFLIYFQGNSAPDKSGLPSDRFSAERTGGSVSTLTIQRTQQEDSAVYLCASSLGGWEQYFGPGTRLTVT.

V and J are TRBV5-1 and TRBJ1-4; TCRdb's D gene call, TRBD1, goes unchecked for lack of DNA. Germline V gene data show CDR1 as SGHRS and CDR2 as YFSETQ. The CDR3 sequence is 15 residues long. The CDR3 reads CASSPALGGNEKLFF.